This TCR beta chain was identified in a study of blood T cells in healthy people across ages. Study outcomes and limitations: The donors' CMV status was not determined, possibly confounding changes in expanded clonotypes.

The authors ran a second PCR of about 6 to 11 cycles using a sample-barcoded 5' primer and a J-beta primer mix. TCRdb redid the calling of the 5' RACE reads with MiXCR, one entry per CDR3 protein. The table records hundreds of thousands of distinct CDR3 sequences, around 62% of them present only once. Extraction yielded at least 5 micrograms of total RNA per sample. A note on this clonotype: What it binds is not known.

The sample was blood. This TCR was recovered from a man younger than 40 in good health.

CDR3 residues: CSAHGQPQETQYF. The CDR3 nucleotides read TGCAGTGCTCACGGACAGCCCCAAGAGACCCAGTACTTC. The chain uses TRBV20-1 and TRBJ2-5, with D maybe TRBD1 (6 bases). Germline assignment: CDR1 DFQATT and CDR2 SNEGSKA (reference sequence). With 5 bases removed from V and 1 base from J, the gap between germline ends came to 11 bases. This CDR3 region has 13 residues.